This passage covers 8 T cell receptor beta chains from one sample sequenced in a study of regulatory T cells in long-lasting Graves disease. Time point of the sample: newly diagnosed GD, antithyroid drugs for less than 3 months. PBMCs were the source of the RNA used for TCR sequencing. In building TCR beta libraries, iRepertoire HTBI primers were used together with Arm-PCR of CDR3 regions. MiXCR, applied by TCRdb to the multiplex PCR reads, yields one record per CDR3 protein. The repertoire has under 250,000 distinct CDR3 sequences, roughly 20% of them found once; the top ten carry roughly 12%. These same data were also listed under a study on T cells in Graves' hyperthyroidism and ophthalmopathy.

The specimen comprised peripheral blood mononuclear cells (PBMCs), sampled at new diagnosis, from a patient treated with antithyroid drugs. These receptors were collected from a woman aged 25 to 39 with Graves disease.

This clonotype was found many times. The chain uses TRBV9 and TRBJ2-7, with a possible D match to TRBD2 (5 bases). This CDR3 has 14 amino acids. Between the trimmed V and J ends, which lost 0 bases and 0 bases, there was a span of 7 bases. Germline CDR1 and CDR2: SGDLS and YYNGEE. As DNA, the CDR3 is TGTGCCAGCAGCGTAGCTAGCAGCTCCTACGAGCAGTACTTC. This gives the protein CASSVASSSYEQYF.

The V and J genes are TRBV4-1 and TRBJ1-2; D not resolved. Trimming stripped 0 bases from V and 8 bases from J, with 19 bases between. Looked up from germline, CDR1 is MGHRA and CDR2 is YSYEKL. This CDR3 has 16 residues. The CDR3 reads CASSQENSRVYRGYTF. CDR3 in DNA: TGCGCCAGCAGCCAAGAAAATTCAAGGGTTTATAGAGGCTACACCTTC.

This clonotype was seen ten or more times. The chain links TRBV6-1 to TRBJ1-1; the D is unclear. The V and J ends lost 6 bases and 4 bases respectively, with 9 bases between them. Germline lookup yields CDR1 MNHNS and CDR2 SASEGT. The CDR3 is made up of 12 amino acids. CDR3 bases: TGTGCCAGCAGCACCGTTGGCACTGAAGCTTTCTTT. This codes for CASSTVGTEAFF.

This sequence joins TRBV3-1 and TRBJ1-2; D not certain. Per the germline V gene, CDR1 is LGHDT and CDR2 is YNNKEL (reference sequence). The CDR3 contains 16 residues. V was shortened by 4 bases and J by 5 bases, with 20 bases between the two germline ends. CDR3 nucleotides: TGTGCCAGCAGCCCCCGGTCCTTTATATCTTTTTATGGCTACACCTTC. This sequence encodes CASSPRSFISFYGYTF.

This sequence joins TRBV18 and TRBJ2-1, with D perhaps TRBD1 (6 bases). The CDR3 extends over 16 amino acids. Trimming left V 0 bases short and J 4 bases short, with 13 bases between. Germline V gene data show CDR1 as KGHSH and CDR2 as LQKENI. The CDR3 loop reads CASSPPRRQVYNEQFF. The DNA for the CDR3 is TGTGCCAGCTCACCACCGAGGCGACAGGTTTACAATGAGCAGTTCTTC.

The chain carries TRBV7-9 and TRBJ1-2; perhaps TRBD1 as D (5 bases). V was clipped by 4 bases and J by 6 bases, with 21 bases between them. This CDR3 is built from 16 residues. CDR1 and CDR2 (germline): SEHNR, FQNEAQ (reference sequence). The CDR3 DNA reads as TGTGCCAGCAGCTCCCGGGGGTCTCAGCCCGGTGATGGCTACACCTTC. This gives the protein CASSSRGSQPGDGYTF. Using reference TRBV7-9 and TRBJ1-2 for the parts outside the CDR3, the full variable domain is DTGVSQNPRHKITKRGQNVTFRCDPISEHNRLYWYRQTLGQGPEFLTYFQNEAQLEKSRLLSDRFSAERPKGSFSTLEIQRTEQGDSAMYLCASSSRGSQPGDGYTFGSGTRLTVV.

The sample holds many counts of this clonotype. V and J are TRBV11-3 and TRBJ2-5; D gene ambiguous. Germline V gene data show CDR1 as SGHNT and CDR2 as YENEEA. The CDR3 runs to 16 residues. The V end was cut by 5 bases, the J end by 5 bases, with 21 bases between. This CDR3 reads CASSAPWADPSETQYF. In DNA form, the CDR3 reads TGTGCCAGCAGCGCACCGTGGGCAGACCCCTCGGAGACCCAGTACTTC.

This clonotype has only a few counts. The V call is TRBV6-5, the J call TRBJ1-2; D remains unclear. CDR1 MNHEY and CDR2 SVGAGI come from the germline V gene. The length of the CDR3 is 12 residues. Trimming cost V 2 bases and J 11 bases, with 12 bases left between them. CDR3 nucleotides: TGTGCCAGCAGTTACGAGGGATTACGGTACACCTTC. It translates to CASSYEGLRYTF.